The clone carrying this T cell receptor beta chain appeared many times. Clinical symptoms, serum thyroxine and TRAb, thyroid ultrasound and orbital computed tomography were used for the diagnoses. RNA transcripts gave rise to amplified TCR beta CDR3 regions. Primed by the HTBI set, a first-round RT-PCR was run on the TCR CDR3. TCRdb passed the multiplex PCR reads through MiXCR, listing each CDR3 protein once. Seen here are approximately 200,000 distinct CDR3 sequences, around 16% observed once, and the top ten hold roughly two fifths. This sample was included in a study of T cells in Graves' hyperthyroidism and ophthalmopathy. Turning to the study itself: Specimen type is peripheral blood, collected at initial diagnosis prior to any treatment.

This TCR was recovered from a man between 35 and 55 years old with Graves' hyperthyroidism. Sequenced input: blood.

As DNA, the CDR3 is TGCGCCAGCAGCTCCGCCGGCAGCCAAGAGACCCAGTACTTC. This translates into CASSSAGSQETQYF. The rearrangement uses TRBV5-1 and TRBJ2-5; D remains ambiguous. V lost 3 bases and J lost 1, with 10 bases in between. This CDR3 region has 14 residues. CDR1 SGHRS and CDR2 YFSETQ come from the germline V gene.